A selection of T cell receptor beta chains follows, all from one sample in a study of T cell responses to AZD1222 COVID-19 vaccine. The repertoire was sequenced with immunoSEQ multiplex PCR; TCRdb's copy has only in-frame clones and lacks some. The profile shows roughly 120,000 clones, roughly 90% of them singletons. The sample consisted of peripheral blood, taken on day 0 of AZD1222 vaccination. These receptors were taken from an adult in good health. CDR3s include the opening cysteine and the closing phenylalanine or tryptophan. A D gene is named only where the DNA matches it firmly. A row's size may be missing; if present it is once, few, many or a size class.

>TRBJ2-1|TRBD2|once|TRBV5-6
TGTGCCAGCAGCTTGGAAGCGGGAGTTTCCGATGAGCAGTTCTTC
CASSLEAGVSDEQFF
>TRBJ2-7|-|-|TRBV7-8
TGTGCCAGCAGCTTAGCCGGCGGAGGTCTCAGCTCCTACGAGCAGTACTTC
CASSLAGGGLSSYEQYF
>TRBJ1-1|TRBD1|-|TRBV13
TGTGCCAGCAGCGGGGGGACAGGGGGAACTGAAGCTTTCTTT
CASSGGTGGTEAFF
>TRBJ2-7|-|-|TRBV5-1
TGCGCCAGCTCAGGGGCCCCCCTCTACGAGCAGTACTTC
CASSGAPLYEQYF
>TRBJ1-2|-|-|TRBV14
TGTGCCAGCAGCCAATCTTCGGAGGGTGGCTACACCTTC
CASSQSSEGGYTF
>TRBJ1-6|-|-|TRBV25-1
TGTGCCAGCAGTGATCGGGGGAGGTGGAATTCACCCCTCCACTTT
CASSDRGRWNSPLHF
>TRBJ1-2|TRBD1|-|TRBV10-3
TGTGCCATCCCAGGGGGGGATGGCTATGGCTACACCTTC
CAIPGGDGYGYTF
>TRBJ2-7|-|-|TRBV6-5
TGTGCCAGCAGCACTATCTACGAGCAGTACTTC
CASSTIYEQYF
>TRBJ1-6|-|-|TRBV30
TGTGCCTGGAGTGTAGGGCAGCCACCCCTCCACTTT
CAWSVGQPPLHF
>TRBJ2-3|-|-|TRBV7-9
TGTGCCAGCAGCTTCCTGGCAGATACGCAGTATTTT
CASSFLADTQYF
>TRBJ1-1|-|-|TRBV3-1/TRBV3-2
TGTGCCAGCAGCCGAGCCGGGCCCGGGGCTTTCTTT
CASSRAGPGAFF
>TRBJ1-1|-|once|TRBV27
TGTGCCAGCAGTTTATTTCCCGGGGACACTGAAGCTTTCTTT
CASSLFPGDTEAFF
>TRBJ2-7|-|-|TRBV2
TGTGCCAGCAGTTCCCACTACGAGCAGTACTTC
CASSSHYEQYF
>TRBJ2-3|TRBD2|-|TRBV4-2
TGTGCCAGCAGCCAAACCTTAGCGGGGGGGCCAACAGATACGCAGTATTTT
CASSQTLAGGPTDTQYF
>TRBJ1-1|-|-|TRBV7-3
TGTGCCAGCAGCTTAACATCACGTGGGACTGAAGCTTTCTTT
CASSLTSRGTEAFF
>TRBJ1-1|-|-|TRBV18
TGTGCCAGCTCATCAGGGGAAAAGACTGAAGCTTTCTTT
CASSSGEKTEAFF
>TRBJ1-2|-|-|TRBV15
TGTGCCACCAGCAGAGAGGGCAGAAACCCCTATGGCTACACCTTC
CATSREGRNPYGYTF
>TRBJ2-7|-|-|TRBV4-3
TGCGCCAGCAGCCAAGACGGCTTCGGCAGTGCCGCCTACGAGCAGTACTTC
CASSQDGFGSAAYEQYF
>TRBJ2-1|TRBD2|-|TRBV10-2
TGCGCCTCCGCGCTAGCGGGGGGCTTTGAGCAGTTCTTC
CASALAGGFEQFF
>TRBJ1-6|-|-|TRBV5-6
TGTGCCAGCAGCTTCACCGGGACGGGGAATTCACCCCTCCACTTT
CASSFTGTGNSPLHF
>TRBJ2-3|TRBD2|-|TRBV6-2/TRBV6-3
TGTGCCAGCAGTGGGGGACCGGGACTATCCGGGGCGGAGGCAGATACGCAGTATTTT
CASSGGPGLSGAEADTQYF
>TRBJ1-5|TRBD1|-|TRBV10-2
TGCGCCAGCGGGGACAGGCTTAGCAATCAGCCCCAGCATTTT
CASGDRLSNQPQHF
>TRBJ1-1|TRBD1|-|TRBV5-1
TGCGCCAGCAACGCCGGGACAGGGGAAGCTTTCTTT
CASNAGTGEAFF
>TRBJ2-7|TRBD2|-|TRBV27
TGTGCCAGCAGTCCCGGGACTAGCGGGACCTACGAGCAGTACTTC
CASSPGTSGTYEQYF
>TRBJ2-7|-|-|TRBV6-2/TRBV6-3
TGTGCCAGCAGTCTACGGACAGAGCAGTACTTC
CASSLRTEQYF
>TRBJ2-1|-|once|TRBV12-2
TGTGCAAGTCGCTTAGGGCCCAATGAGCAGTTCTTC
CASRLGPNEQFF
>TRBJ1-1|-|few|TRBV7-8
TGTGCCAGCAGCTTAGAGGCTTACGGCACTGAAGCTTTCTTT
CASSLEAYGTEAFF
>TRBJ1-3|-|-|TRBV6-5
TGTGCCAGCACCGGTAGGGGGGGCGGAAACACCATATATTTT
CASTGRGGGNTIYF
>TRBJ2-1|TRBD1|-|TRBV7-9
TGTGCCAGCACCAACAAGACAGGGGCTCTTGATGAGCAGTTCTTC
CASTNKTGALDEQFF
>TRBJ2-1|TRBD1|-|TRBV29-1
TGCAGCGTTCCGGATTACAGGGGGCCCAACAATGAGCAGTTCTTC
CSVPDYRGPNNEQFF
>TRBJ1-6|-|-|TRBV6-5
TGTGCCAGCAGTAACACCCTTTATAATTCACCCCTCCACTTT
CASSNTLYNSPLHF
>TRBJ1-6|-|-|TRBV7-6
TGTGCCAGCAGCTCCGGGACCGGCGGGACCTATAATTCACCCCTCCACTTT
CASSSGTGGTYNSPLHF
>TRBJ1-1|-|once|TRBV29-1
TGCAGCGCCGCGACAGCGAGGGACACTGAAGCTTTCTTT
CSAATARDTEAFF
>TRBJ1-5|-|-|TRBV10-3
TGTGCCATCAGTGAGGGACTTTCTAGCAATCAGCCCCAGCATTTT
CAISEGLSSNQPQHF
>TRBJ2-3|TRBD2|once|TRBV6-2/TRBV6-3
TGTGCCAGCAGTTACGATAGCGGGGGAACAGATACGCAGTATTTT
CASSYDSGGTDTQYF
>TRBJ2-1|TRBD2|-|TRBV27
TGTGCCAGCAGTTTACCGGGACTAGCGGGAGTAAATGAGCAGTTCTTC
CASSLPGLAGVNEQFF
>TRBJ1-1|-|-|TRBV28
TGTGCCTTGGGTATCGCAGGGGAAACCGAAGCTTTCTTT
CALGIAGETEAFF
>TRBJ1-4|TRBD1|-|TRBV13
TGTGCCAGCAGCCCACAGGGGATCCTCGGTAATGAAAAACTGTTTTTT
CASSPQGILGNEKLFF
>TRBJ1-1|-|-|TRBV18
TGTGCCAGCTCACCATCAGGGTCGGGAAAGAACACTGAAGCTTTCTTT
CASSPSGSGKNTEAFF
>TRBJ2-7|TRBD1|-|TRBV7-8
TGTGCCAGCAGCGCACGGGACAGGGGATACGAGCAGTACTTC
CASSARDRGYEQYF
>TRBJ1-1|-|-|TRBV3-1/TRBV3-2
TGTGCCAGCAAGAAAGATTGGGTGAACACTGAAGCTTTCTTT
CASKKDWVNTEAFF
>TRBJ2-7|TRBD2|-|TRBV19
TGTGCCAGTAGTTCAAGGTCGAGCGGGATAAGTTACGAGCAGTACTTC
CASSSRSSGISYEQYF
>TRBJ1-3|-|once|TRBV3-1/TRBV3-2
TGTGCCAGCAGCCAAAGAGGAAACACCATATATTTT
CASSQRGNTIYF
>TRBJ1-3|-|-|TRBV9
TGTGCCAGCAGCGCCGGGACTCCTAATGGAAACACCATATATTTT
CASSAGTPNGNTIYF
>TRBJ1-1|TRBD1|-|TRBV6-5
TGTGCCAGCAGCGGACAGGGGCCCACTGAAGCTTTCTTT
CASSGQGPTEAFF
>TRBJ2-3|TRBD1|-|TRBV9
TGTGCCAGCAGCGGCGGACAGGGTTACACAGATACGCAGTATTTT
CASSGGQGYTDTQYF
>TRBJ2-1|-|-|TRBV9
TGTGCCAGCAGCCGGGACAATGAGCAGTTCTTC
CASSRDNEQFF
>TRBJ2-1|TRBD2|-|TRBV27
TGTGCCAGCAGGGTTAGCGGGAGCTCCTACAATGAGCAGTTCTTC
CASRVSGSSYNEQFF
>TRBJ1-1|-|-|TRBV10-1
TGCGCCAGCAGTGACGGGGCCGGCACTGAAGCTTTCTTT
CASSDGAGTEAFF
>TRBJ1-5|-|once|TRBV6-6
TGTGCCGCCCGGGAGGGCAATCAGCCCCAGCATTTT
CAAREGNQPQHF
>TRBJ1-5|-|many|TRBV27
TGTGCCAGCAGTTTAATATCGGGGACCGATCAGCCCCAGCATTTT
CASSLISGTDQPQHF
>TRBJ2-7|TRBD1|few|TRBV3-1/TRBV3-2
TGTGCCAGCAGCCTCGCCGGGACAGGGCAGGAGCAGTACTTC
CASSLAGTGQEQYF
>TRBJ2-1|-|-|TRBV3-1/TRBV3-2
TGTGCCAGCAGCCAAGGGGCCTACAATGAGCAGTTCTTC
CASSQGAYNEQFF